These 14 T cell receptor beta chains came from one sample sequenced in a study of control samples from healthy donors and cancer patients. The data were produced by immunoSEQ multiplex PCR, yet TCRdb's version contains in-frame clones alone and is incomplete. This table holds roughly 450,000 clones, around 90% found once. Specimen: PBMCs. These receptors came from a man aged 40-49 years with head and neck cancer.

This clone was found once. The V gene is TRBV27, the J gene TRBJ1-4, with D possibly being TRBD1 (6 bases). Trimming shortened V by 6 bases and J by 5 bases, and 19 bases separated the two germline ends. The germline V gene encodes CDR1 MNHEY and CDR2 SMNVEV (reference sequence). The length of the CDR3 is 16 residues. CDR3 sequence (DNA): TGTGCCAGCAGGCTCCTCAGGGGAGGCAAGAATGAAAAACTGTTTTTT. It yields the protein CASRLLRGGKNEKLFF.

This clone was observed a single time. In DNA, the CDR3 is TGTGCCAGCAGTTCCGGACTAGCGGGAGGCCTTCGGGAGACCCAGTACTTC. Translation: CASSSGLAGGLRETQYF. The rearrangement joins TRBV27 to TRBJ2-5; TRBD2 matches 14 bases. There are 17 residues in the CDR3. From germline, CDR1 is MNHEY and CDR2 SMNVEV (reference sequence). Trimming removed 4 bases from V and 5 bases from J; junction bases left unmatched: 9.

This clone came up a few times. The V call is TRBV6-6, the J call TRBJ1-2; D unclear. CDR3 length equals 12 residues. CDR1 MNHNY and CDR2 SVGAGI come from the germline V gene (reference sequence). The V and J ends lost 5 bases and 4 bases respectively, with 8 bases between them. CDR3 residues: CASSLSPYGYTF. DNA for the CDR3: TGTGCCAGCAGTCTTAGTCCCTATGGCTACACCTTC.

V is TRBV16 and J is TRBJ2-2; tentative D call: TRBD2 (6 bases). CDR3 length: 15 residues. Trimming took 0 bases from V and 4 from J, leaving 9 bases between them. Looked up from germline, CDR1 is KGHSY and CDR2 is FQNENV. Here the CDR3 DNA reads TGTGCCAGCAGCCAATCCGGGGGAAGCACCGGGGAGCTGTTTTTT. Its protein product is CASSQSGGSTGELFF.

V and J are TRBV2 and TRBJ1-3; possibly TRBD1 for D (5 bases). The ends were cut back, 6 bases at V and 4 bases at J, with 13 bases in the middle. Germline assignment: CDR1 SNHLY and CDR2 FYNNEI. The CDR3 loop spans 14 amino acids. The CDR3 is CASSGGDQGNTIYF. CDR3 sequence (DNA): TGTGCCAGCAGCGGAGGGGACCAGGGAAACACCATATATTTT.

The CDR3 reads CASSSTVGLVYEQYF. The CDR3 DNA follows: TGTGCCAGCAGCTCAACGGTCGGGCTAGTTTACGAGCAGTACTTC. The V call is TRBV7-9, the J call TRBJ2-7, with D uncertain. Per germline, CDR1 SEHNR and CDR2 FQNEAQ (reference sequence). CDR3 length: 15 amino acids. V lost 4 bases and J 4 bases, leaving 17 bases between the germline ends. The full variable domain, with the rest looked up from reference TRBV7-9 and TRBJ2-7, is DTGVSQNPRHKITKRGQNVTFRCDPISEHNRLYWYRQTLGQGPEFLTYFQNEAQLEKSRLLSDRFSAERPKGSFSTLEIQRTEQGDSAMYLCASSSTVGLVYEQYFGPGTRLTVT.

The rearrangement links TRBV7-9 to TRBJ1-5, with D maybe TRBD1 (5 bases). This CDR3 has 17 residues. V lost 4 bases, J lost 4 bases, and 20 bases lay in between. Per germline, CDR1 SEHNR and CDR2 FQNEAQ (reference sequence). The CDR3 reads CASSSGGGVGANQPQHF. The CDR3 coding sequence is TGTGCCAGCAGCTCCGGCGGGGGTGTGGGAGCTAATCAGCCCCAGCATTTT.

The DNA of the CDR3 is TGTGCCACCAGCAGAGACGGGGTTGTGGCCAAAAACATTCAGTACTTC. Protein product: CATSRDGVVAKNIQYF. The rearrangement joins TRBV15 to TRBJ2-4; the D gene is possibly TRBD2 (5 bases). Germline values: CDR1 LNHNV, CDR2 YYDKDF (reference sequence). The V gene lost 0 bases and the J gene lost 1 base, with 10 bases spanning the gap. The CDR3 covers 16 residues.

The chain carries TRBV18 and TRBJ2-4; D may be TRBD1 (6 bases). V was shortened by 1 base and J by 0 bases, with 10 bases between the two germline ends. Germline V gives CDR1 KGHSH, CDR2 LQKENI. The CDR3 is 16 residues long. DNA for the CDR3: TGTGCCAGCTCACCACTAGGGACACTAGCCAAAAACATTCAGTACTTC. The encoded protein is CASSPLGTLAKNIQYF.

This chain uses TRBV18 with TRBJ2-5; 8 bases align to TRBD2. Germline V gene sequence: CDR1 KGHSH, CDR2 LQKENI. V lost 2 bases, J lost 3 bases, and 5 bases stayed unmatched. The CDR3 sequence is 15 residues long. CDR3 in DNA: TGTGCCAGCTCACCATCGGGGGGGGGAGAAGAGACCCAGTACTTC. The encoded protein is CASSPSGGGEETQYF.

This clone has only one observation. As DNA, the CDR3 is TGCGCCAGCAGCTTGGAGAGCAGGAACACTGAAGCTTTCTTT. It specifies CASSLESRNTEAFF. This sequence joins TRBV5-1 and TRBJ1-1, with D hard to call. This CDR3 region has 14 residues. Germline loops: CDR1 SGHRS, CDR2 YFSETQ. The V end was cut by 0 bases, the J end by 1 base, with 7 bases between. Full variable domain (outside the CDR3, taken from reference TRBV5-1 and TRBJ1-1): KAGVTQTPRYLIKTRGQQVTLSCSPISGHRSVSWYQQTPGQGLQFLFEYFSETQRNKGNFPGRFSGRQFSNSRSEMNVSTLELGDSALYLCASSLESRNTEAFFGQGTRLTVV.

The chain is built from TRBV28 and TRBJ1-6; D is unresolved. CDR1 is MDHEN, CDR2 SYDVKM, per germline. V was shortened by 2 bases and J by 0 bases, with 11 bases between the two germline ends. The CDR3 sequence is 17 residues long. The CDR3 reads CASSLGSASSYNSPLHF. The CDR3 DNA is TGTGCCAGCAGTTTAGGCTCTGCGAGCTCCTATAATTCACCCCTCCACTTT.

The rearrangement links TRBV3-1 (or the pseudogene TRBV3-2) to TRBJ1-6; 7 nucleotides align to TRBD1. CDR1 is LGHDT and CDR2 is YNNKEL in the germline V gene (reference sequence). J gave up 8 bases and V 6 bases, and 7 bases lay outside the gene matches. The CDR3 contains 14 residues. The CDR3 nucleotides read TGTGCCAGCAGACTCCGACAGGGCGATTCACCCCTCCACTTT. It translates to CASRLRQGDSPLHF.

The CDR3 DNA follows: TGTGCCAGCAGCTTAGCCATGAGACAGACCTACACTGAAGCTTTCTTT. Translating gives CASSLAMRQTYTEAFF. The V and J genes are TRBV7-6 and TRBJ1-1, with D tentatively TRBD1 (5 bases). Trimming pared 0 bases from V and 3 bases from J, leaving 14 bases between. The CDR3 contains 16 residues. CDR1 and CDR2 (germline): SGHVS, FNYEAQ.